Listed here are 2 T cell receptor beta chains from one sample, sequenced in a study of T cell repertoires in aging, cancer and after chemotherapy. TCR beta rearrangements were amplified from peripheral blood genomic DNA. Rearranged V-D-J TRB sequences were amplified with a mixed TRB-A/B primer pool. TCRdb re-analysed the multiplex PCR reads in MiXCR, keeping a single row per CDR3 protein. The sample yields some 9,900 distinct CDR3 sequences, approximately 26% seen once. The sequenced sample was blood. The receptors come from a human donor in good health.

This clonotype is medium-sized (0.01 to 0.1%) in the sample. The CDR3 spells CASSIGPGSSGNTIYF. The DNA of the CDR3 is TGTGCCAGTAGTATCGGCCCAGGGAGCTCTGGAAACACCATATATTTT. This chain uses TRBV19 with TRBJ1-3; tentatively, D is TRBD1 (5 bases). Trimming took off 3 bases at V and 0 bases at J, with 12 bases between the two ends. The length of the CDR3 is 16 residues. Germline assignment: CDR1 LNHDA and CDR2 SQIVND (reference sequence).

This clonotype is labeled as medium-sized. The rearrangement links TRBV11-2 to TRBJ2-1, with 7 bases matching TRBD1. CDR3 length: 13 residues. Trimming removed 5 bases from V and 8 bases from J; junction bases left unmatched: 6. CDR1 and CDR2 (germline): SGHAT, FQNNGV. CDR3 sequence: CASSARTGYEQFF. The CDR3 DNA is TGTGCCAGCAGCGCTCGGACAGGCTATGAGCAGTTCTTC. The whole variable domain, remainder taken from reference TRBV11-2 and TRBJ2-1, is EAGVAQSPRYKIIEKRQSVAFWCNPISGHATLYWYQQILGQGPKLLIQFQNNGVVDDSQLPKDRFSAERLKGVDSTLKIQPAKLEDSAVYLCASSARTGYEQFFGPGTRLTVL.